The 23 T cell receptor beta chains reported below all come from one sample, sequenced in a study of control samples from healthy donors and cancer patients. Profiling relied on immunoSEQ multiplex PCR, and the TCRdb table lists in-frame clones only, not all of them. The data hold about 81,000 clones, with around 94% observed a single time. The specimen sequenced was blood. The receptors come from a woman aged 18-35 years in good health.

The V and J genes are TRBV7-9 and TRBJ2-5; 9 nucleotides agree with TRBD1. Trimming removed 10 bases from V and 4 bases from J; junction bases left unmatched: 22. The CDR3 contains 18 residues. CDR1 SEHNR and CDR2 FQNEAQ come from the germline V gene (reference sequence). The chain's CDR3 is CAILSAGTGSGFGETQYF. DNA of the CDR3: TGTGCCATCCTGAGCGCCGGGACAGGGAGTGGGTTTGGAGAGACCCAGTACTTC.

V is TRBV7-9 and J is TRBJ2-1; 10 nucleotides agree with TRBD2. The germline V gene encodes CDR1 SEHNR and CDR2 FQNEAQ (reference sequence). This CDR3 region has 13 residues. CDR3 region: CALIAGGYNEQFF. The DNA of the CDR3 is TGTGCTCTAATAGCGGGAGGCTACAATGAGCAGTTCTTC.

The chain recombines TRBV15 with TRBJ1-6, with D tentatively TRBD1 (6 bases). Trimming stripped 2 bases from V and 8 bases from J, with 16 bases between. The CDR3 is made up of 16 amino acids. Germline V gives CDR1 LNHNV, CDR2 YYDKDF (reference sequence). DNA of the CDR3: TGTGCCACCAGCAGAACCTACAGGGCCTCGGATTCACCCCTCCACTTT. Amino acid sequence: CATSRTYRASDSPLHF. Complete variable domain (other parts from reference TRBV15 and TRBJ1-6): DAMVIQNPRYQVTQFGKPVTLSCSQTLNHNVMYWYQQKSSQAPKLLFHYYDKDFNNEADTPDNFQSRRPNTSFCFLDIRSPGLGDTAMYLCATSRTYRASDSPLHFGNGTRLTVT.

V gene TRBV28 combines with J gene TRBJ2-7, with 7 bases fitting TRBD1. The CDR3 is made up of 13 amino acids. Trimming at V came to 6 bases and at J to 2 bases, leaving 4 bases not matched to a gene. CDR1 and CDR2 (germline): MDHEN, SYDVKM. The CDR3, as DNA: TGTGCCAGCAGGACAGGGATGGCCTACGAGCAGTACTTC. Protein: CASRTGMAYEQYF.

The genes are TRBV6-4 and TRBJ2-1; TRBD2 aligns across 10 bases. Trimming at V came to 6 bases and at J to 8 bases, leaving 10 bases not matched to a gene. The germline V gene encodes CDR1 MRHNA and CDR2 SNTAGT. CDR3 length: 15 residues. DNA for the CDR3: TGTGCCAGCAGCCAGAGCGGGGGGGCCATTGATGAGCAGTTCTTC. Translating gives CASSQSGGAIDEQFF.

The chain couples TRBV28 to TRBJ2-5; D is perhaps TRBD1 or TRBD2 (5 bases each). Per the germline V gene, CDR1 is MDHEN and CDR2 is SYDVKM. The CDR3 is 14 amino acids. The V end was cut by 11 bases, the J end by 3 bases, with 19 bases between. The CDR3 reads CAFLPSGHKETQYF. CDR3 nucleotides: TGTGCCTTCCTTCCCTCGGGGCATAAAGAGACCCAGTACTTC.

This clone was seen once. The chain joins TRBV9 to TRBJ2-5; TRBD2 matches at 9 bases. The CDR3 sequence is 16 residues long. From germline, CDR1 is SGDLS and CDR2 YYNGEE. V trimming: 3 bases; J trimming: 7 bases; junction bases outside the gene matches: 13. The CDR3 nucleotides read TGTGCCAGCAGCGGGCCTGGGAGGCGGGGGGGCATGACCCAGTACTTC. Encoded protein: CASSGPGRRGGMTQYF. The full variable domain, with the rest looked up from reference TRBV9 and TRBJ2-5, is DSGVTQTPKHLITATGQRVTLRCSPRSGDLSVYWYQQSLDQGLQFLIQYYNGEERAKGNILERFSAQQFPDLHSELNLSSLELGDSALYFCASSGPGRRGGMTQYFGPGTRLLVL.

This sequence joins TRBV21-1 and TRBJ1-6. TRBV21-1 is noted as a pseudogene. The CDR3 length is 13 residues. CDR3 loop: CASSQCRDSPLHF. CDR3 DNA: TGTGCCAGCAGCCAGTGTCGGGACTCACCCCTCCACTTT.

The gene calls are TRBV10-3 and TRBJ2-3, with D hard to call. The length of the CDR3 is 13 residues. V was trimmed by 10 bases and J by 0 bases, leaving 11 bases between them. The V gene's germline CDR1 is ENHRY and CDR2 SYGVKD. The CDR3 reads CATLPDSTDTQYF. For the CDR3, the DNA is TGTGCCACCCTTCCCGACAGCACAGATACGCAGTATTTT.

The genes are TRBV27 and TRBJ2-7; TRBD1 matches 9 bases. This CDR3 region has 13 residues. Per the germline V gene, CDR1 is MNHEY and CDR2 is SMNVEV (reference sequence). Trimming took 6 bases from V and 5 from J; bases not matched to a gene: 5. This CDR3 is CASRGTGFNEQYF. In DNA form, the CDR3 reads TGTGCCAGCAGGGGGACAGGGTTCAACGAGCAGTACTTC.

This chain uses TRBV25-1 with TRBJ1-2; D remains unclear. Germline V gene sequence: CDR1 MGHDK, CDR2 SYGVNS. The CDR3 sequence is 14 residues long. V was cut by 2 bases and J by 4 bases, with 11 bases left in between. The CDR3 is CASSEPGTPYGYTF. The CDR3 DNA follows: TGTGCCAGCAGTGAACCAGGTACCCCCTATGGCTACACCTTC.

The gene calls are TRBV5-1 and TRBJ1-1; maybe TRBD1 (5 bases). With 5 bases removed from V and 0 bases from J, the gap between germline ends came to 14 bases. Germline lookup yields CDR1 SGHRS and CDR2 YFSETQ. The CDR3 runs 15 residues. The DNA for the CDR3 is TGCGCCAGCAGGATCGAGGGGTTAATGAACACTGAAGCTTTCTTT. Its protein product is CASRIEGLMNTEAFF.

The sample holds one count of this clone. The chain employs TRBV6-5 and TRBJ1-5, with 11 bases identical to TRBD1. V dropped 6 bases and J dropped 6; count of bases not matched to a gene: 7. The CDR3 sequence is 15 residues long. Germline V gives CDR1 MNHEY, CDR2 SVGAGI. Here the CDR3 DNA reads TGTGCCAGCAGAGGGACAGGGGGATGGGGTCAGCCCCAGCATTTT. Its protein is CASRGTGGWGQPQHF.

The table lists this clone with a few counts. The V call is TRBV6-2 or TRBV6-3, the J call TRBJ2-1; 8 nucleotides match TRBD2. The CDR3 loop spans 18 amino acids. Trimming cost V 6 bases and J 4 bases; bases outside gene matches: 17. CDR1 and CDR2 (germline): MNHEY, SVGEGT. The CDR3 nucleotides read TGTGCCAGCAGCGCCGGGACTAGACGGGAGGGCCTGTACAATGAGCAGTTCTTC. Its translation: CASSAGTRREGLYNEQFF.

For the CDR3, the DNA is TGTGCCAGCAGCTTAGCTCGCTACGAGCAGTACTTC. Its protein product is CASSLARYEQYF. V and J are TRBV7-9 and TRBJ2-7; no clear D. Trimming shortened V by 0 bases and J by 3 bases, and 3 bases separated the two germline ends. Germline values: CDR1 SEHNR, CDR2 FQNEAQ (reference sequence). The CDR3 covers 12 residues. The variable domain in full, completed from reference TRBV7-9 and TRBJ2-7, reads DTGVSQNPRHKITKRGQNVTFRCDPISEHNRLYWYRQTLGQGPEFLTYFQNEAQLEKSRLLSDRFSAERPKGSFSTLEIQRTEQGDSAMYLCASSLARYEQYFGPGTRLTVT.

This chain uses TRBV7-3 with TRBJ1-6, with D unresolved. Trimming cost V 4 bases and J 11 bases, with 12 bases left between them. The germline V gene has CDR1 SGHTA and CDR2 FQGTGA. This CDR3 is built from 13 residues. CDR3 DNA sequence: TGTGCCAGCAGCTCAAGTGACCTAACACCCCTCCACTTT. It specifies CASSSSDLTPLHF.

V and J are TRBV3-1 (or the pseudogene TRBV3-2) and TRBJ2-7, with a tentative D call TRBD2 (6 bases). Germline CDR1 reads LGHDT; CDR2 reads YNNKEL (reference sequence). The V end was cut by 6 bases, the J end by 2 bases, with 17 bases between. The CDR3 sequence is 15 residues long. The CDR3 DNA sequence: TGTGCCAGCAGTGGGTGGGGAGGACGGACCTACGAGCAGTACTTC. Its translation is CASSGWGGRTYEQYF.

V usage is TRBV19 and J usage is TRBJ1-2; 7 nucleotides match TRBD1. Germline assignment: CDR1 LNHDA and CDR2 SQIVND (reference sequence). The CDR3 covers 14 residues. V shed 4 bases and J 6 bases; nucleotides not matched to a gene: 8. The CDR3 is CASSNPRTGNGYTF. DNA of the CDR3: TGTGCCAGTAGTAACCCTCGGACAGGAAATGGCTACACCTTC. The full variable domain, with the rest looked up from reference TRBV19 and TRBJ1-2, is DGGITQSPKYLFRKEGQNVTLSCEQNLNHDAMYWYRQDPGQGLRLIYYSQIVNDFQKGDIAEGYSVSREKKESFPLTVTSAQKNPTAFYLCASSNPRTGNGYTFGSGTRLTVV.

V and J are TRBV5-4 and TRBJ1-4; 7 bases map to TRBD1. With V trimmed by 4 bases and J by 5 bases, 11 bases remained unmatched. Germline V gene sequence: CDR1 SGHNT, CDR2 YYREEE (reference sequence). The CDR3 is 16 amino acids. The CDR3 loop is CASSLAGLGGNEKLFF. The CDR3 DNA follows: TGTGCCAGCAGCCTAGCTGGATTAGGGGGCAATGAAAAACTGTTTTTT.

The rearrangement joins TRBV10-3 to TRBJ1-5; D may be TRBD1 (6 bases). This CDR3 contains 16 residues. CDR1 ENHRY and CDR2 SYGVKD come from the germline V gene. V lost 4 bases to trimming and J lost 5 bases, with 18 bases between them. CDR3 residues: CAISAVISDRDQPQHF. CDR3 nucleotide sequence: TGTGCCATCAGTGCCGTTATATCGGACAGAGATCAGCCCCAGCATTTT.

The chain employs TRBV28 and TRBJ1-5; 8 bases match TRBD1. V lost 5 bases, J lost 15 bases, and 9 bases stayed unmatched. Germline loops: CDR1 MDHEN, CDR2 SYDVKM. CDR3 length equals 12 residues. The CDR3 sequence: CASSPLGTGAHF. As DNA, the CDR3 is TGTGCCAGCAGTCCCCTCGGGACAGGAGCGCATTTT.

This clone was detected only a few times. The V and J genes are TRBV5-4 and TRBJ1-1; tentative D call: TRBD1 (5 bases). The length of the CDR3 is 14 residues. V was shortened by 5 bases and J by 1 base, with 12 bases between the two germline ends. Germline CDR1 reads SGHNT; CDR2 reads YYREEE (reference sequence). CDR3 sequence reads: CASSQGRQNTEAFF. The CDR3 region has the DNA TGTGCCAGCAGTCAGGGACGCCAGAACACTGAAGCTTTCTTT.

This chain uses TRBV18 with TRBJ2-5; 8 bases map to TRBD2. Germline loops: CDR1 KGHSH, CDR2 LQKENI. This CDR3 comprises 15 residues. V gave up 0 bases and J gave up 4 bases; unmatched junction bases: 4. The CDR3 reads CASSPPAGGPETQYF. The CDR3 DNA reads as TGTGCCAGCTCACCACCGGCGGGGGGCCCAGAGACCCAGTACTTC.